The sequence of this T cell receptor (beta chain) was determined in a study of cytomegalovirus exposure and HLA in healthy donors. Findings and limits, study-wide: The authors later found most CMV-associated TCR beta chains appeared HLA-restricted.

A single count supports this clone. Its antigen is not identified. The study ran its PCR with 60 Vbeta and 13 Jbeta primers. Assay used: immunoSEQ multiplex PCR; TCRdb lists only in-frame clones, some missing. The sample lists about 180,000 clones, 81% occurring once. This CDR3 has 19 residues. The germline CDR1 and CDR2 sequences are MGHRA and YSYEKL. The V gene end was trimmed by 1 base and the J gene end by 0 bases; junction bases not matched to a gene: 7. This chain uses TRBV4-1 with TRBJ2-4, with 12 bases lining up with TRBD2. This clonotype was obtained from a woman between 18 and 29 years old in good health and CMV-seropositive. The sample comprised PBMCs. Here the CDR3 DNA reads TGCGCCAGCAGCCAAGTCTCTAGCGGGGGGGCCCTAGCCAAAAACATTCAGTACTTC. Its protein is CASSQVSSGGALAKNIQYF.